This T cell receptor beta chain was identified in a study of T cell clonality in common variable immunodeficiency. Losses at the gene ends were 4 bases for V and 4 bases for J; bases not matched to a gene: 9. The CDR3 runs to 15 residues. CDR1 and CDR2 (germline): DFQATT, SNEGSKA (reference sequence). Study results and caveats: The cause of increased CVID clonality remains unclear without subpopulation sequencing.

This clone was counted ten times or more. The antigen remains undetermined. The read halts 3 residues ahead of the CDR3 end, with the missing end drawn from the germline J gene. TCRdb's table, derived via immunoSEQ multiplex PCR, lists solely in-frame clones and lacks some. The sample has approximately 81,000 clones, none seen only once. The source material was peripheral blood mononuclear cells. This clonotype originated in a person between 18 and 75 years old in good health. The gene calls are TRBV20-1 and TRBJ1-2; 10 positions agree with TRBD1. The CDR3 bases that were read are TGCAGTGCTACCTCCGGGACAGGGGTGACCTATGGC. Translated, it gives CSATSGTGVTYG. The complete CDR3 protein is CSATSGTGVTYGYTF.